The 2 T cell receptor beta chains in this list originate from one sample, sequenced in a study of siplizumab effects on memory and regulatory T cells. Assay used: immunoSEQ multiplex PCR; TCRdb lists only in-frame clones, some missing. The sample yields 110,000 or so clones, 93% seen once. The sequencing sample was made of non-Treg CD4+ T cells sorted from blood. Receptor source: a human donor in good health.

A single count supports this clone. This chain links TRBV25-1 with TRBJ2-6; D not certain. The germline V gene has CDR1 MGHDK and CDR2 SYGVNS. The germline V and J ends were trimmed by 5 bases and 0 bases, with 5 bases remaining between them. This CDR3 contains 14 residues. The CDR3 coding sequence is TGTGCCAGCAGTCTTAGCTCTGGGGCCAACGTCCTGACTTTC. It is translated as CASSLSSGANVLTF. The full variable domain, rest sourced from reference TRBV25-1 and TRBJ2-6, is EADIYQTPRYLVIGTGKKITLECSQTMGHDKMYWYQQDPGMELHLIHYSYGVNSTEKGDLSSESTVSRIRTEHFPLTLESARPSHTSQYLCASSLSSGANVLTFGAGSRLTVL.

This clone was detected once. The V call is TRBV2, the J call TRBJ2-1; 11 bases are shared with TRBD2. The CDR3 runs to 17 residues. V gave up 2 bases and J gave up 5 bases; unmatched junction bases: 8. The V gene's germline CDR1 is SNHLY and CDR2 FYNNEI. CDR3 DNA sequence: TGTGCCAGCAGTGAACGGGATAGCGGGGGGGACGACAATGAGCAGTTCTTC. It specifies CASSERDSGGDDNEQFF.